This TCR beta chain appears in the sequencing data of a study of cytomegalovirus exposure and HLA in healthy donors. Clones were read by immunoSEQ multiplex PCR, and TCRdb kept only the in-frame ones, dropping some. The data show around 150,000 clones, around four fifths seen once. Germline V gives CDR1 MNHEY, CDR2 SVGAGI. There are 12 residues in the CDR3. The V end was cut by 5 bases, the J end by 7 bases, with 11 bases between. Study results and caveats: Subsequent analysis of the approximately 110 validation repertoires found a tendency for first-cohort TCR clusters to co-occur. Researchers catalogued about 150 TCR beta chains as cytomegalovirus-associated. Most TCR sequences proved rare, with some public TCRs found in many donors.

This clone was recorded only once. What it recognizes is unknown. The rearrangement joins TRBV6-5 to TRBJ1-1; perhaps TRBD1 as D (5 bases). The TCR was taken from a man aged 30 to 45 in good health and CMV-seropositive. Input material: PBMCs. CDR3 in amino acids: CASSATGSEAFF. In DNA, the CDR3 is TGTGCCAGCAGTGCCACAGGAAGTGAAGCTTTCTTT.